This TCR beta chain was sequenced during a study of T-cell memory formation after mild COVID-19. Study-level results: The study found contracting CD4+ clones mainly in CM and EM and contracting CD8+ clones in EMRA. Nothing showed for sure that second-wave clones peaking on day 37 were SARS-CoV-2 specific.

For this clonotype: The antigen remains undetermined.

In TCRdb, the 5' RACE reads were re-called with MiXCR into one record per CDR3 protein. The data show 250,000 to 300,000 distinct CDR3 sequences, 15% to 20% seen once. This CDR3 comprises 13 residues. CDR1 is LGHNA and CDR2 is YNFKEQ in the germline V gene. Trimming took 1 base from V and 8 from J, leaving 11 bases between them. The source material was PBMCs or a T cell subset sorted from them (not recorded which). The origin of this receptor is a man aged 18-30 years who had mild COVID-19 (a few samples of this study predate the infection). Cell type and time point are not known. The chain employs TRBV4-2 and TRBJ1-1; D may be TRBD1 (6 bases). The CDR3 DNA follows: TGTGCCAGCAGCCAAGGTGAGCAGGGGGAAGCTTTCTTT. It translates to CASSQGEQGEAFF.